This note documents a single T cell receptor (beta chain) sequence. This record comes from a study of blood T cell repertoires in COVID-19. TCRdb's table, derived via immunoSEQ multiplex PCR, lists solely in-frame clones and lacks some. The repertoire includes around 300,000 clones, around 86% of them detected once, and around 3% sits in the top ten. The sequence was collected from a woman aged 25 to 39 with active or convalescent COVID-19. The specimen was peripheral blood.

The CDR3 sequence: CATSRDQGSSGNTIYF. In DNA form, the CDR3 reads TGTGCCACCAGCAGAGATCAGGGGAGCTCTGGAAACACCATATATTTT. This chain joins TRBV15 and TRBJ1-3; the D gene is possibly TRBD1 (6 bases). Germline V gives CDR1 LNHNV, CDR2 YYDKDF (reference sequence). Trimming cost V 0 bases and J 0 bases, with 9 bases left between them. The CDR3 extends over 16 amino acids. Supplemented by reference TRBV15 and TRBJ1-3, the full variable domain reads DAMVIQNPRYQVTQFGKPVTLSCSQTLNHNVMYWYQQKSSQAPKLLFHYYDKDFNNEADTPDNFQSRRPNTSFCFLDIRSPGLGDTAMYLCATSRDQGSSGNTIYFGEGSWLTVV.